The 25 T cell receptor beta chains listed next were all sequenced from one sample in a study of T cells after posttransplantation cyclophosphamide. TCRdb keeps only in-frame clones here, not all; method: immunoSEQ multiplex PCR. Recorded here are tens of thousands of clones, with no singletons, and the ten leading clones hold nearly 1.5%. Specimen: PBMCs. The receptors originated from a man aged 45 to 65 in good health, CMV-negative, and a related stem cell transplant donor.

This clone was detected ten times or more. This chain uses TRBV27 with TRBJ1-1; no definite D call. Germline V gene data show CDR1 as MNHEY and CDR2 as SMNVEV (reference sequence). The CDR3 contains 14 residues. V lost 8 bases to trimming and J lost 0 bases, with 13 bases between them. CDR3 residues: CASVAFGVNTEAFF. In DNA form, the CDR3 reads TGTGCCAGCGTGGCTTTCGGGGTGAACACTGAAGCTTTCTTT.

In this sample, this clone turned up many times. For the CDR3, the DNA is TGCAGCGGGGGACAGATTAATGAAAAACTGTTTTTT. Protein: CSGGQINEKLFF. V usage is TRBV29-1 and J usage is TRBJ1-4, with 7 nucleotides matching TRBD1. With V trimmed by 7 bases and J by 4 bases, 3 bases remained unmatched. This CDR3 is built from 12 residues. Germline loops: CDR1 SQVTM, CDR2 ANQGSEA.

This clone was detected ten times or more. The V call is TRBV5-4, the J call TRBJ2-3, with D tentatively TRBD2 (6 bases). The CDR3 sequence is 15 residues long. Between the trimmed V and J ends, which lost 4 bases and 2 bases, there was a span of 14 bases. In germline, CDR1 is SGHNT, CDR2 YYREEE (reference sequence). CDR3 amino acids: CASSPDGGTTDTQYF. The CDR3, as DNA: TGTGCCAGCAGCCCCGACGGGGGTACCACAGATACGCAGTATTTT.

Many counts were recorded for this clone. At the DNA level, this CDR3 is encoded by other sequences in the same sample as well. The chain recombines TRBV15 with TRBJ1-2; D ambiguous. The germline V gene encodes CDR1 LNHNV and CDR2 YYDKDF (reference sequence). Deletions cut 2 bases from V and 5 bases from J, with 12 bases between. The CDR3 extends over 14 amino acids. The CDR3 spells CATSRFHRSYGYTF. The DNA of the CDR3 is TGTGCCACCAGCAGATTCCACAGATCATATGGCTACACCTTC.

The sample holds many counts of this clone. The chain combines TRBV2 with TRBJ1-1; maybe TRBD1 (6 bases). This CDR3 contains 16 residues. Looked up from germline, CDR1 is SNHLY and CDR2 is FYNNEI. Trimming removed 3 bases from V and 7 bases from J, with 21 bases in between. The CDR3 coding sequence is TGTGCCAGCAGTGAGGGTAATCTCCCCGAACAGGGTGAAGCTTTCTTT. It translates to CASSEGNLPEQGEAFF.

This clone has at least ten counts. The chain combines TRBV7-6 with TRBJ2-1; D ambiguous. This CDR3 has 16 residues. V gave up 5 bases and J gave up 6 bases, with 20 bases separating them. From germline, CDR1 is SGHVS and CDR2 FNYEAQ. The CDR3: CASSQGVDPRVNEQFF. The CDR3 DNA reads TGTGCCAGCAGCCAAGGCGTGGATCCCCGGGTCAATGAGCAGTTCTTC.

In this sample, this clone turned up many times. The chain employs TRBV2 and TRBJ2-1, with D maybe TRBD2 (6 bases). The CDR3 loop spans 15 amino acids. Germline values: CDR1 SNHLY, CDR2 FYNNEI. Deletions cut 2 bases from V and 8 bases from J, with 16 bases between. The CDR3 here is CASSELASRADEQFF. The CDR3 bases are TGTGCCAGCAGTGAACTAGCGTCCCGGGCCGATGAGCAGTTCTTC. Drawing the rest from reference TRBV2 and TRBJ2-1, the complete variable domain is EPEVTQTPSHQVTQMGQEVILRCVPISNHLYFYWYRQILGQKVEFLVSFYNNEISEKSEIFDDQFSVERPDGSNFTLKIRSTKLEDSAMYFCASSELASRADEQFFGPGTRLTVL.

This clone was found many times. V gene TRBV5-5 combines with J gene TRBJ1-4; possibly TRBD1 for D (5 bases). The V gene's germline CDR1 is SGHKS and CDR2 YYEKEE (reference sequence). The CDR3 contains 15 residues. With 0 bases removed from V and 7 bases from J, the gap between germline ends came to 13 bases. The CDR3 loop reads CASSLASTQGEKLFF. The CDR3 coding sequence is TGTGCCAGCAGCTTGGCGTCTACTCAGGGTGAAAAACTGTTTTTT.

This clone was picked up many times. The chain uses TRBV28 and TRBJ1-3, with TRBD1 as a possible D gene (6 bases). The V end was cut by 2 bases, the J end by 1 base, with 12 bases between. CDR1 is MDHEN and CDR2 is SYDVKM in the germline V gene. This CDR3 is built from 16 residues. CDR3: CASSLLGAISGNTIYF. The CDR3 nucleotides are TGTGCCAGCAGTTTACTGGGGGCCATTTCTGGAAACACCATATATTTT.

The table lists this clone with a few counts. V is TRBV27 and J is TRBJ2-5, with 8 bases that match TRBD2. This CDR3 has 13 residues. V gave up 7 bases and J gave up 5 bases; unmatched junction bases: 6. Looked up from germline, CDR1 is MNHEY and CDR2 is SMNVEV (reference sequence). The CDR3 nucleotides read TGTGCCAGCAATTCAGCGGGAGCCGAGACCCAGTACTTC. This encodes CASNSAGAETQYF.

This clone has ten or more counts. The V call is TRBV19, the J call TRBJ2-3; a possible D gene is TRBD2 (5 bases). Trimming pared 3 bases from V and 9 bases from J, leaving 10 bases between. This CDR3 has 12 residues. Germline values: CDR1 LNHDA, CDR2 SQIVND (reference sequence). The CDR3 DNA follows: TGTGCCAGTAGTATGGGGAGTCGGACGCAGTATTTT. This codes for CASSMGSRTQYF.

This clone appeared many times. The rearrangement uses TRBV2 and TRBJ1-5; 9 nucleotides match TRBD1. Trimming took 8 bases from V and 9 from J; bases not matched to a gene: 11. The CDR3 runs to 14 residues. Germline V gene lookup returns CDR1 SNHLY and CDR2 FYNNEI. This CDR3 reads CASYRGPGMGPQHF. The CDR3 nucleotides read TGTGCCAGCTACAGGGGGCCGGGGATGGGGCCCCAGCATTTT.

This chain connects TRBV6-1 to TRBJ1-1; the D is unclear. The CDR3 extends over 12 amino acids. In germline, CDR1 is MNHNS, CDR2 SASEGT. V lost 5 bases and J 8 bases, leaving 12 bases between the germline ends. The CDR3 spells CASSLRTGEAFF. Written as DNA, the CDR3 is TGTGCCAGCAGTTTACGGACGGGAGAAGCTTTCTTT.

This clone has a count of ten or more. The J gene is TRBJ2-1, the V gene TRBV30; perhaps TRBD2 as D (5 bases). The CDR3 has 16 residues. CDR1 GTSNPN and CDR2 SVGIG come from the germline V gene (reference sequence). Deletions cut 1 base from V and 4 bases from J, with 17 bases between. The CDR3 coding sequence is TGTGCCTGGAGTGGGCGCGGGTCAAATTCGTACAATGAGCAGTTCTTC. This encodes CAWSGRGSNSYNEQFF.

At least ten counts were recorded for this clone. The chain uses TRBV14 and TRBJ1-2; 9 nucleotides agree with TRBD1. J gave up 5 bases and V 5 bases, and 9 bases lay outside the gene matches. CDR1 is SGHDN, CDR2 FVKESK, per germline. This CDR3 is built from 15 residues. CDR3 residues: CASSKKDRGLYGYTF. The CDR3 DNA follows: TGTGCCAGCAGCAAGAAGGACAGGGGACTTTATGGCTACACCTTC. Full variable domain (missing parts from reference TRBV14 and TRBJ1-2): EAGVTQFPSHSVIEKGQTVTLRCDPISGHDNLYWYRRVMGKEIKFLLHFVKESKQDESGMPNNRFLAERTGGTYSTLKVQPAELEDSGVYFCASSKKDRGLYGYTFGSGTRLTVV.

This clone appeared many times. J is TRBJ2-5 and V is TRBV30, with TRBD2 matching 7 bases. CDR1 is GTSNPN, CDR2 SVGIG, per germline (reference sequence). V gave up 3 bases and J gave up 13 bases; unmatched junction bases: 11. The CDR3 is 12 residues long. CDR3: CAWSNGGRFRYF. The CDR3 bases are TGTGCCTGGAGCAACGGGGGGAGGTTCCGGTACTTC.

This clone was picked up many times. This chain connects TRBV19 to TRBJ2-1; 7 bases are shared with TRBD2. CDR1 is LNHDA and CDR2 is SQIVND in the germline V gene (reference sequence). The CDR3 sequence is 15 residues long. J lost 2 bases, V lost 5 bases, and 6 bases had no gene match. The CDR3 reads CASSRSSGTYNEQFF. CDR3 coding DNA: TGTGCCAGTAGTCGATCTAGCGGAACCTACAATGAGCAGTTCTTC.

In its sample, this clone was seen many times. The rearrangement uses TRBV7-9 and TRBJ1-1; D ambiguous. The germline V gene encodes CDR1 SEHNR and CDR2 FQNEAQ (reference sequence). Trimming took 2 bases from V and 2 from J, leaving 9 bases between them. The length of the CDR3 is 14 residues. CDR3 sequence reads: CASSLPEGNTEAFF. The CDR3 nucleotides read TGTGCCAGCAGCTTACCCGAGGGTAACACTGAAGCTTTCTTT.

This clone was seen ten or more times. The chain has TRBV4-2 and TRBJ1-2; D remains ambiguous. The CDR3 runs to 14 residues. Trimming took off 0 bases at V and 4 bases at J, with 9 bases between the two ends. The germline V gene has CDR1 LGHNA and CDR2 YNFKEQ. The chain's CDR3 is CASSQEREVYGYTF. In DNA, the CDR3 is TGTGCCAGCAGCCAAGAACGGGAGGTCTATGGCTACACCTTC.

This clone showed up many times. This chain uses TRBV5-5 with TRBJ1-3; 8 bases map to TRBD1. CDR3 length: 16 residues. V lost 4 bases to trimming and J lost 0 bases; unmatched junction nucleotides: 6. The germline gives CDR1 SGHKS, CDR2 YYEKEE (reference sequence). Written as DNA, the CDR3 is TGTGCCAGCAGCCGGACAGGGCTGAGCTCTGGAAACACCATATATTTT. This codes for CASSRTGLSSGNTIYF.

This clone was recorded many times. The chain joins TRBV29-1 to TRBJ1-2, with 9 bases matching TRBD1. This CDR3 has 15 residues. Germline lookup yields CDR1 SQVTM and CDR2 ANQGSEA. After removal of 6 bases from V and 4 bases from J, the junction contained 12 bases not matched to a gene. The CDR3 reads CSVAGEGQGIYGYTF. CDR3 DNA: TGCAGCGTCGCCGGAGAGGGACAGGGCATCTATGGCTACACCTTC.

This clone was picked up many times. This chain joins TRBV5-1 and TRBJ2-2; no clear D gene. The CDR3 sequence is 15 residues long. The ends were cut back, 2 bases at V and 4 bases at J, with 12 bases in the middle. In germline, CDR1 is SGHRS, CDR2 YFSETQ. The CDR3 sequence: CASSFTVMGTGELFF. DNA for the CDR3: TGCGCCAGCAGCTTCACAGTGATGGGCACCGGGGAGCTGTTTTTT.

This clone was observed many times. The V and J genes are TRBV5-1 and TRBJ1-2; perhaps TRBD1 as D (5 bases). CDR1 and CDR2 from the germline V gene are SGHRS and YFSETQ. V shed 1 base and J shed 2 bases, with 12 bases lying between them. The CDR3 has 15 amino acids. The CDR3 protein is CASSLSPGLNYGYTF. The CDR3 coding sequence is TGCGCCAGCAGCTTGAGTCCAGGGCTAAACTATGGCTACACCTTC.

This clone appeared many times. The V and J genes are TRBV19 and TRBJ2-3, with 10 bases aligning to TRBD1. This CDR3 is built from 17 residues. V lost 9 bases to trimming and J lost 2 bases; unmatched junction nucleotides: 14. CDR1 and CDR2 (germline): LNHDA, SQIVND (reference sequence). CDR3 in DNA: TGTGCCAGCAAACCGGGGGGACAGGGGTGGGCCACAGATACGCAGTATTTT. The encoded protein is CASKPGGQGWATDTQYF.

The sample holds many counts of this clone. The chain joins TRBV29-1 to TRBJ1-2; 8 bases are a match to TRBD1. V lost 3 bases to trimming and J lost 8 bases; unmatched junction nucleotides: 8. Germline V gives CDR1 SQVTM, CDR2 ANQGSEA. The CDR3 loop spans 13 amino acids. This chain's CDR3 is CSVDIQGAVGYTF. The CDR3 DNA follows: TGCAGCGTTGATATCCAGGGGGCGGTAGGCTACACCTTC.